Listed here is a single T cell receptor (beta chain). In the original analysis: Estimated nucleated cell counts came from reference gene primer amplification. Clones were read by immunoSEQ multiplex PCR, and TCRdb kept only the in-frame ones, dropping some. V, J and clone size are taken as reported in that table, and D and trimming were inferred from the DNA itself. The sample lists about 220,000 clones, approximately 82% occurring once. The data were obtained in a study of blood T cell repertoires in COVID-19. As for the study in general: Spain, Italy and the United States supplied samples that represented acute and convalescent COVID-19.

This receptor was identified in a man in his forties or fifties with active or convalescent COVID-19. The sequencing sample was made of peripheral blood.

CDR3 nucleotide sequence: TGTGCCAGCAGCCAGGATGGGGCTATTATGAACACTGAAGCTTTCTTT. Protein product: CASSQDGAIMNTEAFF. The genes are TRBV5-4 and TRBJ1-1; D possibly corresponds to TRBD1 (5 bases). The CDR3 extends over 16 amino acids. Germline CDR1 reads SGHNT; CDR2 reads YYREEE (reference sequence). Trimming cost V 4 bases and J 0 bases, with 16 bases left between them.